Listed below are T cell receptor beta chains from one sample, sequenced in a study of blood T cell repertoires in COVID-19. Here immunoSEQ multiplex PCR was the method, and the copy in TCRdb shows in-frame clones only, minus some. The data show about 310,000 clones, approximately 89% seen once. Source material: peripheral blood. These receptors all come from a woman between 50 and 59 years old who had recovered from COVID-19. Each CDR3 is given with its conserved first and last residue. A D gene is named only where the DNA matches it firmly. Expanded clones are given a class, and other clones once, few, many or no size at all.

TRBD1,TRBJ1-2,.,TRBV27,CASSLIGGSGYTF,TGTGCCAGCAGCCTTATAGGGGGCTCTGGCTACACCTTC
TRBD2,TRBJ2-2,.,TRBV7-9,CASSFSSGRTTGELFF,TGTGCCAGCAGCTTCTCTAGCGGGAGGACCACCGGGGAGCTGTTTTTT
.,TRBJ1-5,few,TRBV6-6,CASSYSVGGNQPQHF,TGTGCCAGCAGTTACTCCGTAGGGGGCAATCAGCCCCAGCATTTT
.,TRBJ2-7,.,TRBV11-2,CASSPLLRVSYEQYF,TGTGCCAGCAGCCCACTTCTCAGGGTATCCTACGAGCAGTACTTC
.,TRBJ2-7,.,TRBV5-4,CASSLDSRGEQYF,TGTGCCAGCAGCTTGGACAGTAGGGGCGAGCAGTACTTC
TRBD1,TRBJ1-3,.,TRBV7-6,CASSLARDRGRKTGNTIYF,TGTGCCAGCAGCTTAGCCAGGGACAGGGGGCGCAAAACTGGAAACACCATATATTTT
TRBD1,TRBJ1-5,.,TRBV13,CASSLNRGLSNQPQHF,TGTGCCAGCAGCCTCAACAGGGGCCTGAGCAATCAGCCCCAGCATTTT
.,TRBJ2-2,few,TRBV7-3,CASSSKTKESGELFF,TGTGCCAGCAGCTCCAAGACTAAAGAGTCCGGGGAGCTGTTTTTT
.,TRBJ1-4,few,TRBV29-1,CSVAEQGMTNEKLFF,TGCAGCGTTGCCGAGCAGGGGATGACTAATGAAAAACTGTTTTTT
.,TRBJ1-2,.,TRBV4-3,CASSQGLRSYGYTF,TGCGCCAGCAGCCAAGGCCTGCGGAGCTATGGCTACACCTTC
.,TRBJ2-3,.,TRBV6-4,CASSDSWGGTQYF,TGTGCCAGCAGTGACTCCTGGGGCGGTACGCAGTATTTT
TRBD2,TRBJ2-4,.,TRBV10-2,CASSVSGGLAGGAIQYF,TGCGCCAGCAGTGTCTCGGGAGGACTAGCGGGGGGGGCCATTCAGTACTTC
TRBD2,TRBJ2-3,.,TRBV4-3,CASSQDAAGGGDTQYF,TGCGCCAGCAGCCAAGATGCAGCGGGGGGTGGGGATACGCAGTATTTT